The TCR beta chain under discussion was sequenced for a study of shared clonotypes between healthy human individuals. Study conclusions and caveats: An anticipated effect of sequencing depth on clonotype sharing among donors was recognized.

This CDR3 is built from 14 residues. The germline CDR1 and CDR2 sequences are SEHNR and FQNEAQ (reference sequence). Losses at the gene ends were 6 bases for V and 4 bases for J; bases not matched to a gene: 8. Of note for this clone: No antigen is known for it.

TCRdb keeps only in-frame clones here, not all; method: immunoSEQ multiplex PCR. The sample records over 400,000 clones, more than 65% being singletons. This sequence joins TRBV7-9 and TRBJ1-1; 7 bases fit TRBD1. The clonotype comes from a woman aged 40-49 years in good health. Some clones in this sample may be carry-over from other donors' samples. Sequenced sample: PBMCs. The CDR3 bases are TGTGCCAGCAGACCTCGACAGGGCCCCACTGAAGCTTTCTTT. It codes for CASRPRQGPTEAFF.